This T cell receptor beta chain came from a study of T cells in Graves' hyperthyroidism and ophthalmopathy. This clonotype has a count of ten or more. V gave up 3 bases and J gave up 4 bases, with 13 bases separating them. CDR3 length equals 15 residues. Per the germline V gene, CDR1 is SNHLY and CDR2 is FYNNEI. It was RNA transcripts that yielded the amplified TCR beta CDR3 regions. An initial round of RT-PCR targeting the TCR CDR3 relied on the HTBI primer set. TCRdb itself ran the multiplex PCR reads through MiXCR, one entry per CDR3 protein. The table includes some 460,000 distinct CDR3 sequences, approximately 14% detected once.

Sequencing was done on a sample of blood. The rearrangement joins TRBV2 to TRBJ1-5, with a weak D call TRBD1 (6 bases). The clonotype comes from a woman younger than 35 with Graves' hyperthyroidism. The CDR3, as DNA: TGTGCCAGCAGTGACGAGGGGGGCAGGAATCAGCCCCAGCATTTT. It specifies CASSDEGGRNQPQHF.